These T cell receptor beta chains were read from a single sample in a study of T cells after yellow fever vaccination. TCRdb reprocessed the 5' RACE reads with MiXCR, giving one entry per CDR3 protein. The repertoire holds hundreds of thousands of distinct CDR3 sequences, with about a fifth as singletons. The source was PBMCs, collected 15 days after the yellow fever booster vaccination. These TCRs come from a man younger than 45 who received the YFV17D yellow fever vaccine. CDR3s include the opening cysteine and the closing phenylalanine or tryptophan. D genes are given only for firm matches. Not every row has a clone size; where given, it reads once, few, many or a size class.

clone_size	v_call	d_call	j_call	cdr3_aa	cdr3_nt
-	TRBV14	TRBD1	TRBJ2-7	CASSQDSTRTGRYEQYF	TGTGCCAGCAGCCAAGATTCTACCCGGACAGGGAGATACGAGCAGTACTTC
few	TRBV10-3	-	TRBJ2-7	CASDVPYEQYF	TGTGCCAGCGACGTCCCCTACGAGCAGTACTTC
few	TRBV21-1	-	TRBJ2-7	CASSNRLAGGPPGEQYF	TGTGCCAGCAGCAACCGACTAGCGGGAGGTCCTCCGGGCGAGCAGTACTTC
few	TRBV7-2	-	TRBJ2-5	CASTRPQGWETQYF	TGTGCCAGCACCCGACCACAGGGCTGGGAGACCCAGTACTTC
-	TRBV10-3	-	TRBJ2-5	CAISEREETQYF	TGTGCCATCAGTGAACGGGAAGAGACCCAGTACTTC
few	TRBV21-1	-	TRBJ2-2	CASPSRTGELFF	TGTGCCAGCCCCTCGAGAACCGGGGAGCTGTTTTTT
few	TRBV5-1	-	TRBJ2-7	CASSLEFKDRTYEQYF	TGCGCCAGCAGCTTGGAGTTTAAGGATCGAACCTACGAGCAGTACTTC
few	TRBV6-1	-	TRBJ2-5	CASSDGPLQPQETQYF	TGTGCCTCTTCTGATGGGCCACTACAACCTCAAGAGACCCAGTACTTC
-	TRBV4-3	-	TRBJ2-6	CASSQQGNGANVLTF	TGCGCCAGCAGCCAACAGGGAAATGGGGCCAACGTCCTGACTTTC
-	TRBV20-1	-	TRBJ2-1	CSARGQGQFF	TGCAGTGCTAGAGGGCAGGGACAGTTCTTC
-	TRBV19	-	TRBJ2-7	CASSPTGFSYEQYF	TGTGCCAGTAGCCCCACGGGATTCTCCTACGAGCAGTACTTC
few	TRBV14	-	TRBJ2-2	CASSHMGRNTGELFF	TGTGCCAGCAGCCACATGGGACGCAACACCGGGGAGCTGTTTTTT
-	TRBV12-3/TRBV12-4	TRBD1	TRBJ2-7	CASSEGTAYEQYF	TGTGCCAGCAGTGAAGGGACAGCCTACGAGCAGTACTTC
-	TRBV7-2	TRBD2	TRBJ2-1	CASRSSGGGYNEQFF	TGTGCCAGCAGATCTAGCGGGGGGGGGTACAATGAGCAGTTCTTC
-	TRBV29-1	-	TRBJ1-2	CSVGPGNYGYTF	TGCAGCGTTGGTCCGGGAAACTATGGCTACACCTTC
few	TRBV20-1	TRBD1	TRBJ2-1	CSARAQTGTGLFF	TGCAGTGCTAGAGCTCAGACCGGGACAGGGTTGTTCTTC
-	TRBV29-1	-	TRBJ1-3	CSVDGGATGNTIYF	TGCAGCGTTGATGGGGGGGCGACTGGAAACACCATATATTTT
-	TRBV7-2	-	TRBJ2-5	CASSLSTAFETQYF	TGTGCCAGCAGCTTAAGCACGGCATTTGAGACCCAGTACTTC
-	TRBV11-2	-	TRBJ2-7	CASSLGSGKGSYEQYF	TGTGCCAGCAGCTTAGGATCGGGAAAAGGATCCTACGAGCAGTACTTC
few	TRBV5-1	-	TRBJ2-1	CASSSSLLRGYNEQFF	TGCGCCAGCAGCAGCTCCCTCTTAAGGGGTTACAATGAGCAGTTCTTC
few	TRBV5-1	-	TRBJ2-5	CASTGVIQETQYF	TGCGCCAGCACAGGGGTGATACAAGAGACCCAGTACTTC
-	TRBV7-9	-	TRBJ2-5	CATPGSGLQETQYF	TGTGCCACTCCAGGGTCCGGCTTACAAGAGACCCAGTACTTC